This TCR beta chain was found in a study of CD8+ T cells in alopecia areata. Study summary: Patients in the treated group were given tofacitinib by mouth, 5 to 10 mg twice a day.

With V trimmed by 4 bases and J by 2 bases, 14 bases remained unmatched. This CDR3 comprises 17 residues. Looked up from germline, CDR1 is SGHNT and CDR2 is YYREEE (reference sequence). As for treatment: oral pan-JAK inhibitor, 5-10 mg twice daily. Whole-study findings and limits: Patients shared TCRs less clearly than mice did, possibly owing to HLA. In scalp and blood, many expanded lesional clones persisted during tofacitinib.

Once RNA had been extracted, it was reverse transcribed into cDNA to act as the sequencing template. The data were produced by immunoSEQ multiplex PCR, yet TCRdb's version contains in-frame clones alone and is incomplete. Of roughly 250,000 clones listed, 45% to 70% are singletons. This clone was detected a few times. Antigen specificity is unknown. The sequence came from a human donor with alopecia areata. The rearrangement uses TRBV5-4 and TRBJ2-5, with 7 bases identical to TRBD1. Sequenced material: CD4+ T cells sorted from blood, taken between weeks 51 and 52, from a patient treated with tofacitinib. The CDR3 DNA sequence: TGTGCCAGCAGCCCCAGGGGGACAGCCACCCTTCAAGAGACCCAGTACTTC. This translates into CASSPRGTATLQETQYF.